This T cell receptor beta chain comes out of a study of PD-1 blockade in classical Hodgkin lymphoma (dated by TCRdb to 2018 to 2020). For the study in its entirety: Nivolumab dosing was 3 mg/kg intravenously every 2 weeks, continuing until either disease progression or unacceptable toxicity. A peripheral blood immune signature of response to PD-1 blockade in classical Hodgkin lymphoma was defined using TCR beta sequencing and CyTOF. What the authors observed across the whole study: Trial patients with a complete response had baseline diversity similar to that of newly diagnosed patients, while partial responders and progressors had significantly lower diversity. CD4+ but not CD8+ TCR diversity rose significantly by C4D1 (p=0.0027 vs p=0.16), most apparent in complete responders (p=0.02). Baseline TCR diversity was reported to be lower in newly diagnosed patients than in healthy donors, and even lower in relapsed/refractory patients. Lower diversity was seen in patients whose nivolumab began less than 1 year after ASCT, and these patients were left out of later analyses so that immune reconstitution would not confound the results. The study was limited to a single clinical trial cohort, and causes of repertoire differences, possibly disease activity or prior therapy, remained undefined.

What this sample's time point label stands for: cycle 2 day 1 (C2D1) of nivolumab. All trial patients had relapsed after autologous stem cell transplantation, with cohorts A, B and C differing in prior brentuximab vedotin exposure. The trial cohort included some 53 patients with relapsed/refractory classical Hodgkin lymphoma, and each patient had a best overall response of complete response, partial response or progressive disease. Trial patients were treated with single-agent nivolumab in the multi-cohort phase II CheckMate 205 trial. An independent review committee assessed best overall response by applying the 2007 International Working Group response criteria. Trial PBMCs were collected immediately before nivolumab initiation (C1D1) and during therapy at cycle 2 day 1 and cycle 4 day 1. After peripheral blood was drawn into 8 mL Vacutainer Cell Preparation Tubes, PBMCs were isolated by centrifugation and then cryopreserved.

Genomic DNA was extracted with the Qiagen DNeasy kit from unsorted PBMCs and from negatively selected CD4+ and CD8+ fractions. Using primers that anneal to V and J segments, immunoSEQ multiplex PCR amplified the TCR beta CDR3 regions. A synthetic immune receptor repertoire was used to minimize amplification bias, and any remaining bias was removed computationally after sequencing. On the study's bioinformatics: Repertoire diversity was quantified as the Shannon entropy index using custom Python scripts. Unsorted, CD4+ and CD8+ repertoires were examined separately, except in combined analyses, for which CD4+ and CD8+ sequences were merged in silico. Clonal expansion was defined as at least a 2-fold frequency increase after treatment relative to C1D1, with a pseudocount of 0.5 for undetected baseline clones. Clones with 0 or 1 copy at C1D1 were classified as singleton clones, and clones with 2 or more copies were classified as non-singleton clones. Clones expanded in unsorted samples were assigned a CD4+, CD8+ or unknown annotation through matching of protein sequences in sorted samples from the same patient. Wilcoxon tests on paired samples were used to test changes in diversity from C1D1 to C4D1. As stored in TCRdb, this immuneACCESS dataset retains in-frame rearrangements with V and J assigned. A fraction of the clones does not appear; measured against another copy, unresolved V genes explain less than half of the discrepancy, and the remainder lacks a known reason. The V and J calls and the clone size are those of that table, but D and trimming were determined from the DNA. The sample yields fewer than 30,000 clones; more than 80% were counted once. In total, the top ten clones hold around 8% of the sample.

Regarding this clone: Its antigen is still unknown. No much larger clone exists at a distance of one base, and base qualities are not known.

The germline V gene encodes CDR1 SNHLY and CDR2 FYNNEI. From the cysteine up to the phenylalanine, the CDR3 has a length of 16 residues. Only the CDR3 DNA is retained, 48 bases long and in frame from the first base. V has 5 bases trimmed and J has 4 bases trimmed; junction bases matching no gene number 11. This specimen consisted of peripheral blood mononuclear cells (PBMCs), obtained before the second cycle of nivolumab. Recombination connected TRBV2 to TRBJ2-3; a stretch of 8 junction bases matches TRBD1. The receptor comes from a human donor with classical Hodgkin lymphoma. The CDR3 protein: CASSPIPGQGPDTQYF. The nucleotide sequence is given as TGTGCCAGCAGTCCTATCCCCGGACAGGGCCCAGATACGCAGTATTTT.